This T cell receptor (beta chain) comes out of a study of T cell repertoires in cytomegalovirus infection. TCRdb processed the reads anew with MiXCR; each CDR3 protein has one entry. The sample carries about a million distinct CDR3 sequences, roughly 31% recorded once. This clonotype was detected only a few times. What it binds is unknown. Germline-derived CDR1 and CDR2 are SEHNR and FQNEAQ (reference sequence). Germline trimming cut 4 bases from V and 7 bases from J; bases unmatched to any gene: 15. This CDR3 is built from 17 residues. Sequencing used cultured CD8+ T cells from PBMCs, obtained from culture after CMV antigen stimulation. V and J are TRBV7-9 and TRBJ2-1, with 8 bases fitting TRBD2. The clonotype comes from a human donor in good health (CMV status not recorded). Some clones in this sample may be carry-over from other donors' samples. Here the CDR3 DNA reads TGTGCCAGCAGCTCCACCGGGGGGGGCCCGGCGGGGAATGAGCAGTTCTTC. Protein: CASSSTGGGPAGNEQFF.